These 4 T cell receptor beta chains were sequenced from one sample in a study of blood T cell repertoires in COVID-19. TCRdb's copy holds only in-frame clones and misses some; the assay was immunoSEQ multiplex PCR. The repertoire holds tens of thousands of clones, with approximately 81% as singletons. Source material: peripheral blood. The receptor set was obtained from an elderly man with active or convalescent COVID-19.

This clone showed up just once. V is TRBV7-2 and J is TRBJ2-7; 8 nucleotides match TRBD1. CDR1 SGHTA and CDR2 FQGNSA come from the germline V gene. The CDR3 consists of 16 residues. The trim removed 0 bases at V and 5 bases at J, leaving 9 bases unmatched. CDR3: CASSLAVDRVNDEQYF. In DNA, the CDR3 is TGTGCCAGCAGCTTAGCAGTGGACAGGGTCAACGACGAGCAGTACTTC.

CDR3 loop: CASSQDLGLAGYKNIQYF. The CDR3 nucleotides are TGCGCCAGCAGCCAAGATCTAGGGCTAGCGGGTTACAAAAACATTCAGTACTTC. V is TRBV4-3 and J is TRBJ2-4; 8 bases fit TRBD2. This CDR3 contains 18 residues. Per the germline V gene, CDR1 is LGHNA and CDR2 is YSLEER. Trimming removed 0 bases from V and 3 bases from J; junction bases left unmatched: 10.

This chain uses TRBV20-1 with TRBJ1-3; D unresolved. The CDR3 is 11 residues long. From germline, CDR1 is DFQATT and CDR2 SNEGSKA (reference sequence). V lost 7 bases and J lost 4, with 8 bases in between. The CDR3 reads CSVRRGNTIYF. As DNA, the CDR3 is TGCAGTGTACGGCGGGGAAACACCATATATTTT.

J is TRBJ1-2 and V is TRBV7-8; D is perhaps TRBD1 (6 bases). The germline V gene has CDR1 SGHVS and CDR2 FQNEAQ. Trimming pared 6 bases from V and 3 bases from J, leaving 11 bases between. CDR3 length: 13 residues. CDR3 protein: CASSQGPDYGYTF. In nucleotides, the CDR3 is TGTGCCAGCAGTCAGGGGCCGGACTATGGCTACACCTTC.